These 25 T cell receptor beta chains were all obtained from the same sample, sequenced in a study of post-analysis software for immune sequencing data. Study observations and caveats: Included in a set of roughly five TRBV segments more frequent in patients than controls were TRBV5-6, TRBV5-1 and TRBV20-1.

Prepared TCR beta cDNA libraries contained unique molecular identifiers. TCRdb reanalysed the PCR reads using MiXCR and keeps one entry per CDR3 protein. The sample consists of roughly 670,000 distinct CDR3 sequences, 55% to 70% of them appearing once. Which antigens these TCRs recognize remains unknown. The specimen sequenced was blood. These receptors all stem from a girl aged 2 to 10 with multiple sclerosis.

This chain connects TRBV20-1 to TRBJ2-3; 8 bases agree with TRBD2. Germline CDR1 and CDR2: DFQATT and SNEGSKA (reference sequence). V lost 6 bases and J lost 6; bases outside the gene matches: 14. The CDR3 has 15 residues. CDR3 DNA sequence: TGCAGTGCCCCCTCCGCGAGCGGGAGATCGGATACGCAGTATTTT. Translated, it gives CSAPSASGRSDTQYF.

In this sample, this clonotype turned up a few times. CDR3 region: CASETSGRLDSSYNEQFF. DNA of the CDR3: TGTGCCAGTGAGACTAGCGGGAGGCTAGATAGCTCCTACAATGAGCAGTTCTTC. The V and J genes are TRBV6-1 and TRBJ2-1; 13 nucleotides match TRBD2. Trimming took 9 bases from V and 0 from J; bases not matched to a gene: 11. Germline V gene lookup returns CDR1 MNHNS and CDR2 SASEGT. The CDR3 extends over 18 amino acids.

The chain uses TRBV5-1 and TRBJ2-1; D gene uncertain. Trimming cost V 4 bases and J 6 bases, with 11 bases left between them. The CDR3 extends over 13 amino acids. The germline V gene has CDR1 SGHRS and CDR2 YFSETQ. The CDR3 spells CASSPEPRNEQFF. CDR3 coding DNA: TGCGCCAGCAGCCCTGAGCCCCGCAATGAGCAGTTCTTC.

The gene calls are TRBV10-3 and TRBJ2-7; D possibly matches TRBD1 or TRBD2 (5 bases each). Germline V lookup: CDR1 ENHRY, CDR2 SYGVKD. The CDR3 is 16 amino acids. Trimming stripped 0 bases from V and 0 bases from J, with 12 bases between. The CDR3 region has the DNA TGTGCCATCAGTGAGTCATCTGGGACCTACTCCTACGAGCAGTACTTC. This sequence encodes CAISESSGTYSYEQYF.

J is TRBJ2-1 and V is TRBV18; D may correspond to TRBD1 or TRBD2 (5 bases each). Per germline, CDR1 KGHSH and CDR2 LQKENI. The CDR3 is made up of 18 amino acids. Trimming left V 2 bases short and J 2 bases short, with 19 bases between. CDR3 sequence: CASSPVPLTGRTYNEQFF. The CDR3 DNA sequence: TGTGCCAGCTCACCAGTTCCATTAACGGGACGAACCTACAATGAGCAGTTCTTC.

The DNA for the CDR3 is TGTGCCAGCAGTCGACCCGGCCCACAAGAGACCCAGTACTTC. Its translation: CASSRPGPQETQYF. V and J are TRBV4-2 and TRBJ2-5; D is undetermined. Germline CDR1 LGHNA, CDR2 YNFKEQ. The V and J ends lost 6 bases and 2 bases respectively, with 13 bases between them. The CDR3 contains 14 residues.

V is TRBV6-5 and J is TRBJ2-7; TRBD2 matches 14 bases. This CDR3 contains 21 residues. CDR1 is MNHEY and CDR2 is SVGAGI in the germline V gene. Losses at the gene ends were 0 bases for V and 2 bases for J; bases not matched to a gene: 15. The CDR3 DNA sequence: TGTGCCAGCAGTTACTCGATTTTAGCAGGGACTAGCGGGAGTTTCGCCTACGAGCAGTACTTC. It encodes CASSYSILAGTSGSFAYEQYF.

Written as DNA, the CDR3 is TGCGCCAGCAGCCCTGAAGCCCTAGCCTTAAGCACAGATACGCAGTATTTT. This sequence encodes CASSPEALALSTDTQYF. The chain recombines TRBV5-1 with TRBJ2-3, with a possible D match to TRBD2 (5 bases). The germline V gene has CDR1 SGHRS and CDR2 YFSETQ. The CDR3 runs 17 residues. V lost 4 bases and J 0 bases, leaving 18 bases between the germline ends.

The chain joins TRBV12-3 or TRBV12-4 to TRBJ2-1; 12 bases map to TRBD2. The CDR3 is 17 residues long. Trimming took 3 bases from V and 0 from J; bases not matched to a gene: 3. CDR3 in DNA: TGTGCCAGCAGTTTCTCTAGCGGGGGGGTCTCCTACAATGAGCAGTTCTTC. This translates into CASSFSSGGVSYNEQFF.

The CDR3 protein is CATGGMRTDTQYF. CDR3 nucleotides: TGTGCCACCGGGGGGATGCGGACAGATACGCAGTATTTT. V usage is TRBV19 and J usage is TRBJ2-3, with 7 bases aligning to TRBD2. V lost 10 bases, J lost 3 bases, and 7 bases stayed unmatched. The CDR3 consists of 13 residues. The germline V gene has CDR1 LNHDA and CDR2 SQIVND (reference sequence).

V is TRBV6-2 or TRBV6-3 and J is TRBJ2-4; D may be TRBD2 (6 bases). CDR3 length equals 11 residues. With 7 bases removed from V and 6 bases from J, the gap between germline ends came to 7 bases. CDR1 and CDR2 (germline): MNHEY, SVGEGT. CDR3 protein: CASTEGNIQYF. In DNA, the CDR3 is TGTGCCAGCACGGAGGGAAACATTCAGTACTTC.

The V gene is TRBV20-1, the J gene TRBJ2-3; 9 bases are a match to TRBD2. This CDR3 has 15 residues. V trimming: 2 bases; J trimming: 1 base; junction bases outside the gene matches: 4. The germline gives CDR1 DFQATT, CDR2 SNEGSKA (reference sequence). CDR3 protein: CSARPLAGGTDTQYF. CDR3 bases: TGCAGTGCTAGACCTTTAGCGGGGGGCACAGATACGCAGTATTTT.

This clonotype was seen only a few times. The V call is TRBV4-1, the J call TRBJ1-2; 8 bases are a match to TRBD1. The CDR3 totals 17 residues. From germline, CDR1 is MGHRA and CDR2 YSYEKL. The V and J ends lost 5 bases and 0 bases, in that order; junction bases with no gene match: 11. In nucleotides, the CDR3 is TGCGCCAGCAGCGGGTGGTTACAGGGGGAAACTAACTATGGCTACACCTTC. This sequence encodes CASSGWLQGETNYGYTF.

The rearrangement joins TRBV5-1 to TRBJ1-2, with D hard to call. This CDR3 region has 14 residues. CDR1 is SGHRS and CDR2 is YFSETQ in the germline V gene. Trimming took 0 bases from V and 4 from J, leaving 10 bases between them. Written as DNA, the CDR3 is TGCGCCAGCAGCTTGGGGCGGTTTAGCTATGGCTACACCTTC. Protein: CASSLGRFSYGYTF.

This clonotype was observed a few times. The chain has TRBV11-2 and TRBJ2-7; no reliable D call. CDR1 and CDR2 (germline): SGHAT, FQNNGV. V lost 4 bases to trimming and J lost 2 bases, with 6 bases between them. CDR3 size: 12 residues. The CDR3 DNA follows: TGTGCCAGCAGCTCATATACCTACGAGCAGTACTTC. Its translation is CASSSYTYEQYF.

The chain has TRBV5-1 and TRBJ2-3; D may match TRBD1 or TRBD2 (5 bases each). Germline CDR1 reads SGHRS; CDR2 reads YFSETQ. Trimming removed 5 bases at V and 2 bases at J, with 15 bases between. The CDR3 has 15 amino acids. Here the CDR3 DNA reads TGCGCCAGCAGTTATCGTCGGGGCTCCACAGATACGCAGTATTTT. Translated: CASSYRRGSTDTQYF.

The CDR3: CASSDKDPNEQFF. CDR3 bases: TGTGCCAGCAGTGACAAGGACCCTAATGAGCAGTTCTTC. The chain recombines TRBV6-4 with TRBJ2-1; no clear D. Trimming took 2 bases from V and 7 from J, leaving 9 bases between them. There are 13 residues in the CDR3. CDR1 is MRHNA and CDR2 is SNTAGT in the germline V gene.

The chain is built from TRBV3-1 and TRBJ1-6; TRBD1 is a possible D gene (5 bases). CDR1 and CDR2 from the germline V gene are LGHDT and YNNKEL (reference sequence). V lost 0 bases to trimming and J lost 7 bases, with 16 bases between them. The CDR3 length is 17 residues. CDR3 coding DNA: TGTGCCAGCAGCCAAGAGGGCCCGGGACCTTTAAATTCACCCCTCCACTTT. Translation gives CASSQEGPGPLNSPLHF.

The chain recombines TRBV12-3 or TRBV12-4 with TRBJ2-3; the match to TRBD2 covers 9 bases. This CDR3 contains 17 residues. The trim removed 6 bases at V and 2 bases at J, leaving 12 bases unmatched. As DNA, the CDR3 is TGTGCCAGCAGCGACGAGCGGGGGGCTTCGACCACAGATACGCAGTATTTT. The encoded protein is CASSDERGASTTDTQYF.

This clonotype was seen more than once but under ten times. V and J are TRBV3-1 and TRBJ2-7; the D gene is possibly TRBD2 (6 bases). The germline gives CDR1 LGHDT, CDR2 YNNKEL (reference sequence). The V and J ends lost 1 base and 7 bases respectively, with 8 bases between them. The CDR3 sequence is 12 residues long. This CDR3 is CASSQGDWEQYF. The CDR3 DNA follows: TGTGCCAGCAGCCAAGGGGACTGGGAGCAGTACTTC.

The chain recombines TRBV12-3 or TRBV12-4 with TRBJ2-1; 7 positions match TRBD2. The CDR3 length is 16 residues. Trimming took 6 bases from V and 2 from J; bases not matched to a gene: 10. The CDR3 region has the DNA TGTGCCAGCAGCCACTCAATGGGGGGGACCTACAATGAGCAGTTCTTC. Its translation: CASSHSMGGTYNEQFF.

This chain uses TRBV7-2 with TRBJ2-5, with no clear D. The germline V and J ends were trimmed by 5 bases and 7 bases, with 11 bases remaining between them. CDR1 and CDR2 (germline): SGHTA, FQGNSA. This CDR3 is 12 amino acids long. The CDR3 region has the DNA TGTGCCAGCAGCCCCCTGACTCCGACCCAGTACTTC. Protein sequence: CASSPLTPTQYF.

This clonotype was recorded once. This rearrangement joins TRBV20-1 to TRBJ2-1, with D unresolved. Per the germline V gene, CDR1 is DFQATT and CDR2 is SNEGSKA (reference sequence). Trimming stripped 3 bases from V and 0 bases from J, with 9 bases between. The CDR3 runs 14 residues. The CDR3 nucleotides are TGCAGTGCTAGTAACCCGAGCTCCTACAATGAGCAGTTCTTC. Residues: CSASNPSSYNEQFF.

This clonotype was observed a few times. J is TRBJ2-5 and V is TRBV24-1; D is perhaps TRBD1 or TRBD2 (5 bases each). This CDR3 region has 14 residues. V was cut by 3 bases and J by 4 bases, with 11 bases left in between. The germline V gene encodes CDR1 KGHDR and CDR2 SFDVKD. The CDR3 DNA sequence: TGTGCCACCAGTGATGGGGGTCTGGCAGAGACCCAGTACTTC. Translating it yields CATSDGGLAETQYF.

This chain connects TRBV12-3 or TRBV12-4 to TRBJ2-1; tentatively, D is TRBD2 (6 bases). V was clipped by 4 bases and J by 8 bases, with 15 bases between them. This CDR3 spans 14 amino acids. CDR3 sequence: CASSSNSGGDEQFF. The DNA for the CDR3 is TGTGCCAGCAGTTCAAACAGTGGCGGGGATGAGCAGTTCTTC.